These T cell receptor beta chains were read from a single sample in a study of cytomegalovirus exposure and HLA in healthy donors. Measured with immunoSEQ multiplex PCR; TCRdb has only the in-frame clones, and not every one. The sample shows some 55,000 clones, about 80% of them seen only once. The specimen was PBMCs. These receptors were taken from a man in his forties in good health and CMV-seronegative. Each CDR3 is given with its conserved first and last residue.

TRBV4-2	TRBJ1-6	CASSQGPGDLGSPLHF
TRBV19	TRBJ1-6	CASSEPDSYNSPLHF
TRBV5-4	TRBJ2-1	CASSLAGAIYNEQFF
TRBV12-5	TRBJ1-1	CASGLDSGNTEAFF
TRBV27	TRBJ1-6	CASTAQPGQYNSPLHF
TRBV6-5	TRBJ2-5	CASSRGTDQETQYF
TRBV2	TRBJ1-4	CASSVLTALDSLFF
TRBV30	TRBJ1-2	CAWSGSYGYTF
TRBV10-1	TRBJ1-2	CASSELGGQGGYGYTF
TRBV30	TRBJ2-1	CAWIASRIIYEQFF
TRBV29-1	TRBJ1-1	CSVASPLSAEAFF
TRBV29-1	TRBJ1-4	CSVGGTGDEKLFF
TRBV7-2	TRBJ2-1	CASSSQTGVYNEQFF
TRBV30	TRBJ1-1	CAWSRTAKGNTEAFF
TRBV11-3	TRBJ1-3	CASSFLSGVGNTIYF
TRBV11-3	TRBJ2-5	CASSLEAGGVETQYF
TRBV30	TRBJ1-3	CAWSVWSGGSSGNTIYF
TRBV19	TRBJ2-3	CASSAQRGDTDTQYF
TRBV5-1	TRBJ2-2	CASARGANTGELFF
TRBV5-6	TRBJ2-1	CASSLTGHLYNEQFF
TRBV25-1	TRBJ1-2	CASNGGGTGGVYGYTF
TRBV30	TRBJ1-2	CAWSGPGISYGYTF
TRBV2	TRBJ2-5	CASSVLTGFQETQYF
TRBV6-1	TRBJ2-7	CASSATGQYQYF
TRBV18	TRBJ2-3	CASSDMGGGGTDTQYF
TRBV28	TRBJ2-7	CASKGALYEQYF
TRBV5-1	TRBJ2-3	CASNSRGTDTQYF
TRBV15	TRBJ2-1	CATSILSSYNEQFF
TRBV7-6	TRBJ2-5	CASSWGLAVQETQYF
TRBV27	TRBJ1-5	CASSPSMGLREHF
TRBV11-2	TRBJ2-7	CASSRTQTGPLPYEQYF
TRBV18	TRBJ1-1	CASSLSRENTEAFF
TRBV7-9	TRBJ2-5	CASRYTGGRETQYF
TRBV15	TRBJ1-1	CATSREAGVYTEAFF
TRBV2	TRBJ2-5	CASSVRGWQTQYF
TRBV7-9	TRBJ1-1	CASSLGTGLNTEAFF
TRBV30	TRBJ1-6	CAWSVGSWTGGDYRSPLHF
TRBV6-1	TRBJ1-1	CASSHQMNTEAFF
TRBV6-1	TRBJ1-5	CVKYRKHSNQPQHF
TRBV7-8	TRBJ2-1	CASSRHAPWRGGIWNEQFF
TRBV9	TRBJ1-1	CASSPTGMNTEAFF
TRBV2	TRBJ1-2	CASSIRDRGYNYGYTF